The text below deals with one T cell receptor beta chain. Its antigen remains unknown. These data come from a study of OX40 agonist ivuxolimab in advanced cancers. Study-wide context: Clinicians treated patients with ivuxolimab, an agonistic anti-OX40 (CD134) antibody. Across the patients, intravenous ivuxolimab was delivered every 2 weeks at 0.01 to 10 mg/kg.

Study observations and caveats: CD8+ T cells averaged more expanded clones than CD4+.

On cycle 4 day 1 and cycle 7 day 1, as well as at baseline, blood was sampled. Trimming removed 5 bases from V and 0 bases from J; junction bases left unmatched: 10. This CDR3 comprises 18 residues. Germline lookup yields CDR1 LGHNT and CDR2 FRNRAP. Assay used: immunoSEQ multiplex PCR; TCRdb lists only in-frame clones, some missing. Among 50,000 or so clones, approximately 88% were seen once, and the ten largest hold 9.5% to 15%. The rearrangement joins TRBV12-5 to TRBJ1-6; 7 bases are a match to TRBD1. The sample consisted of CD4+ or CD8+ T cells sorted from blood, taken in a trial of the OX40 agonist ivuxolimab. This TCR was sampled from an adult with an advanced solid tumor such as melanoma, head and neck, liver or kidney cancer. The CDR3 protein is CASGPGTVGSSYNSPLHF. The CDR3 coding sequence is TGTGCTAGTGGTCCCGGGACAGTAGGAAGCTCCTATAATTCACCCCTCCACTTT.